This T cell receptor (beta chain) came from a study of CD8+CD57+ T cells in acquired aplastic anemia. Study context: The average for DNA from sorted CD4+ and CD8+ cells was roughly 3 ug.

This clonotype was seen at least ten times. Its antigen is unknown. An expansion of CD8+CD57+ cells by flow cytometry had been shown in patients chosen for sequencing. The patients, all of them, had severe acquired aplastic anemia. The blood sampling took place in patients who had so far received no therapy. The use of genomic DNA as template underpinned the TCR beta VDJ and CDR3 profiling. Each CDR3 protein gets one entry after TCRdb re-called the reads with MiXCR. The data hold over 250,000 distinct CDR3 sequences, with 45% to 65% observed a single time. The V gene's germline CDR1 is LGHNA and CDR2 YNFKEQ. V gave up 4 bases and J gave up 2 bases, with 6 bases separating them. CDR3 length equals 14 residues. Study-level findings and limits: With respect to CD8+ Simpson's diversity, patients and controls did not differ significantly.

The clonotype comes from a human donor with aplastic anemia. The sample taken for sequencing was sorted CD4+, CD8+, or CD8+CD57+ T cells (not recorded which) from PBMCs. The rearrangement links TRBV4-2 to TRBJ2-6, with D perhaps TRBD2 (5 bases). CDR3 sequence: CASSPGAGANVLTF. The DNA of the CDR3 is TGTGCCAGCAGCCCCGGGGCTGGGGCCAACGTCCTGACTTTC.